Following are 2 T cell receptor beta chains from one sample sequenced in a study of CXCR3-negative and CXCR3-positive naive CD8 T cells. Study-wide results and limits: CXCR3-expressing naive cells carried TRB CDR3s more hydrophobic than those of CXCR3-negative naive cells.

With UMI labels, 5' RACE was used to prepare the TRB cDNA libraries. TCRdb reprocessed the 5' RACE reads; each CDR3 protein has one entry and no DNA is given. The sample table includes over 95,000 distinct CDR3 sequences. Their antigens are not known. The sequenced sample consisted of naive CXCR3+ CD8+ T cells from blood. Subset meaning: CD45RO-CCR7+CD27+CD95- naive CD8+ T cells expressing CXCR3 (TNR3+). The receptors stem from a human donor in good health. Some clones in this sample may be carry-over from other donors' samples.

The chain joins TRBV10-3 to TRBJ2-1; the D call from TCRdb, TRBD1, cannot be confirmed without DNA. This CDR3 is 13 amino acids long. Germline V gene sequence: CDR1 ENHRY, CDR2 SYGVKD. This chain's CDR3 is CAISEVLGALQFF.

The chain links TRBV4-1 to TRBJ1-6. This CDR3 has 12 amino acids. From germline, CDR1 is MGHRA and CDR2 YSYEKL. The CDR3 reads CASSQGGSPLHF.